The rows below give T cell receptor beta chains drawn from one sample of a study of blood T cell repertoires in COVID-19. Clones were read by immunoSEQ multiplex PCR, and TCRdb kept only the in-frame ones, dropping some. The sample includes over 100,000 clones, roughly four fifths of them seen just once. Sequenced input: peripheral blood. These receptors were taken from a man aged 60 to 69 with acute or convalescent COVID-19. CDR3s include the opening cysteine and the closing phenylalanine or tryptophan. A D gene is named only where the DNA matches it firmly. Clone size is given for some rows only: seen once, a few or many times, or a class if the clone is expanded.

>few|TRBV3-1/TRBV3-2|TRBD1|TRBJ1-5
CASSHQTGGRQPQHF
TGTGCCAGCAGCCACCAGACAGGGGGCCGGCAGCCCCAGCATTTT
>few|TRBV4-1|TRBD2|TRBJ2-5
CASSQEGLAGEETQYF
TGCGCCAGCAGCCAAGAGGGACTAGCGGGAGAGGAGACCCAGTACTTC
>.|TRBV6-5|.|TRBJ1-2
CASSPTDYGYTF
TGTGCCAGCAGTCCGACAGACTATGGCTACACCTTC
>.|TRBV30|.|TRBJ1-1
CAWSNGGFTEAFF
TGTGCCTGGAGTAACGGGGGGTTCACTGAAGCTTTCTTT
>.|TRBV5-1|TRBD2|TRBJ2-1
CASSLGSGGAREQFF
TGCGCCAGCAGCTTGGGTAGCGGGGGGGCCCGTGAGCAGTTCTTC
>.|TRBV2|.|TRBJ2-7
CASRRGSTDYEQYF
TGTGCCAGCAGGAGAGGGTCCACGGATTACGAGCAGTACTTC
>.|TRBV29-1|.|TRBJ2-3
CSVEAARSTDTQYF
TGCAGCGTTGAGGCGGCACGTAGCACAGATACGCAGTATTTT
>once|TRBV3-1/TRBV3-2|TRBD1|TRBJ1-1
CASSQVGKGANTEAFF
TGTGCCAGCAGCCAAGTGGGTAAGGGGGCGAACACTGAAGCTTTCTTT
>.|TRBV18|TRBD2|TRBJ2-1
CASSYAGGDYNEQFF
TGTGCCAGCTCATATGCCGGGGGGGACTACAATGAGCAGTTCTTC
>.|TRBV7-2|.|TRBJ2-1
CASSLLGSYNEQFF
TGTGCCAGCAGCCTCCTCGGCTCCTACAATGAGCAGTTCTTC
>.|TRBV7-9|.|TRBJ2-7
CASSFLANEQYF
TGTGCCAGCAGCTTTTTAGCTAATGAGCAGTACTTC
>few|TRBV5-8|.|TRBJ1-2
CASSLGRNYGYTF
TGTGCCAGCAGCTTGGGGCGGAACTATGGCTACACCTTC
>.|TRBV18|.|TRBJ2-5
CASSFTEQETQYF
TGTGCCAGCTCATTCACAGAGCAAGAGACCCAGTACTTC
>.|TRBV1|.|TRBJ2-3
CTSSHPFSGLPTDTQYF
TGCACCAGCAGCCACCCCTTTAGCGGGTTGCCCACAGATACGCAGTATTTT
>.|TRBV7-2|TRBD2|TRBJ2-3
CASSFGTITDTQYF
TGTGCCAGCAGCTTCGGGACTATAACAGATACGCAGTATTTT
>few|TRBV15|TRBD2|TRBJ2-7
CATSRDMTSLEQYF
TGTGCCACCAGCAGAGATATGACTAGCCTTGAGCAGTACTTC
>.|TRBV16|TRBD1|TRBJ1-1
CASSQTRDSGYTEAFF
TGTGCCAGCAGCCAAACACGGGACAGTGGCTACACTGAAGCTTTCTTT
>.|TRBV5-4|TRBD1|TRBJ1-1
CASRSDRAEAFF
TGTGCCAGCAGATCCGACAGGGCTGAAGCTTTCTTT
>.|TRBV4-2|.|TRBJ1-2
CASSQSQILNYGYTF
TGTGCCAGCAGCCAATCACAGATCCTTAACTATGGCTACACCTTC
>.|TRBV19|.|TRBJ2-7
CASSMGTGYEQYF
TGTGCCAGTAGTATGGGCACCGGCTACGAGCAGTACTTC
>.|TRBV7-9|TRBD2|TRBJ2-7
CASSPGGGPTYEQYF
TGTGCCAGCAGCCCCGGGGGAGGGCCCACCTACGAGCAGTACTTC
>once|TRBV14|.|TRBJ2-1
CASSQSSGSPRLGDEQFF
TGTGCCAGCAGCCAGTCGTCGGGTTCCCCACGGCTCGGGGATGAGCAGTTCTTC
>.|TRBV6-6|.|TRBJ1-5
CASSRHRGDNQPQHF
TGTGCCAGCAGTAGACACCGGGGGGACAATCAGCCCCAGCATTTT
>.|TRBV5-4|TRBD1|TRBJ1-2
CASGGQRGDYGYTF
TGTGCCAGCGGGGGACAGAGGGGCGACTATGGCTACACCTTC
>.|TRBV21-1|.|TRBJ2-5
CASSIPTGTSRTETQYF
TGTGCCAGCAGTATTCCGACCGGGACTAGCCGAACAGAGACCCAGTACTTC
>.|TRBV7-2|.|TRBJ1-2
CASSSTISVTYGYTF
TGTGCCAGCAGCTCTACCATTTCGGTTACCTATGGCTACACCTTC
>.|TRBV27|.|TRBJ2-1
CASSLLLTGQTPYNEQFF
TGTGCCAGCAGTTTATTGTTAACTGGACAGACCCCTTACAATGAGCAGTTCTTC
>.|TRBV13|.|TRBJ1-3
CASSLDSSSGNTIYF
TGTGCCAGCAGCTTAGACAGTAGCTCTGGAAACACCATATATTTT
>.|TRBV6-5|.|TRBJ1-1
CASSPLVDSAEAFF
TGTGCCAGCAGCCCACTGGTCGACAGCGCTGAAGCTTTCTTT
>.|TRBV20-1|.|TRBJ2-1
CSASGVGGGYNEQFF
TGCAGTGCCAGTGGTGTGGGAGGAGGTTACAATGAGCAGTTCTTC
>.|TRBV6-2/TRBV6-3|.|TRBJ2-5
CASSYSPSDQETQYF
TGTGCCAGCAGTTACTCTCCTAGCGACCAAGAGACCCAGTACTTC
>.|TRBV29-1|TRBD1|TRBJ2-3
CSGGQGESTDTQYF
TGCAGCGGCGGACAGGGGGAGAGCACAGATACGCAGTATTTT
>few|TRBV7-3|.|TRBJ2-7
CASSLSSGSYEQYF
TGTGCCAGCAGCCTCTCGAGCGGCTCCTACGAGCAGTACTTC
>.|TRBV19|.|TRBJ1-1
CASSEGGRATEAFF
TGTGCCAGTAGTGAAGGAGGAAGGGCCACTGAAGCTTTCTTT
>.|TRBV27|TRBD1|TRBJ2-7
CASSFAPGQTPYEQYF
TGTGCCAGCAGTTTCGCCCCGGGACAGACACCCTACGAGCAGTACTTC
>.|TRBV27|.|TRBJ1-5
CASSLWGGQPQHF
TGTGCCAGCAGTTTATGGGGGGGTCAGCCCCAGCATTTT